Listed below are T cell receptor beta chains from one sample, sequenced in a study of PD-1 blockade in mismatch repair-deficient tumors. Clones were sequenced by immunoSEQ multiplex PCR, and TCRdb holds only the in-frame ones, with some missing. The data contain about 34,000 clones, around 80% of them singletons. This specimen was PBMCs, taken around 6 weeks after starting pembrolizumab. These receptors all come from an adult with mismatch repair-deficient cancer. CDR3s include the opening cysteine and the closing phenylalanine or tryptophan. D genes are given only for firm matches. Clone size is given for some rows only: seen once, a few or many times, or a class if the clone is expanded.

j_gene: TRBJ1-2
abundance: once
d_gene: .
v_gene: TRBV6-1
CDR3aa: CASSHSGGNGYTF
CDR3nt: TGTGCCAGCAGCCATTCAGGAGGGAATGGCTACACCTTC

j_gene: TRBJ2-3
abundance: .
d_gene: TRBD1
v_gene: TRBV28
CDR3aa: CASRAGQGAFTQYF
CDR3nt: TGTGCCAGCAGGGCGGGACAGGGGGCATTTACGCAGTATTTT

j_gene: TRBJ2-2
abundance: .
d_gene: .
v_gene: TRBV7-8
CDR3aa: CASSPRGTLNTGELFF
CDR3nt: TGTGCCAGCAGCCCAAGGGGGACACTTAACACCGGGGAGCTGTTTTTT

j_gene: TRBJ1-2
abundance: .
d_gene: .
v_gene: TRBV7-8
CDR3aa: CASSLSPAKRDYGYTF
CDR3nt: TGTGCCAGCAGCCTCTCACCCGCGAAGCGGGACTATGGCTACACCTTC

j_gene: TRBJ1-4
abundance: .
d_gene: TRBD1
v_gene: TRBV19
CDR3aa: CASSPGTGTTNEKLFF
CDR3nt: TGTGCCAGTAGTCCCGGGACAGGGACGACTAATGAAAAACTGTTTTTT

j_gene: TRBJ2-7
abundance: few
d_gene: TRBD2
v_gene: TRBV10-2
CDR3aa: CASSDRSGNSPPNEQYF
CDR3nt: TGCGCCAGCAGTGATCGTAGCGGGAATTCGCCTCCTAACGAGCAGTACTTC

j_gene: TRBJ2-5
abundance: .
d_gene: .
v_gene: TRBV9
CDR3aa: CASSVVPDQGQYF
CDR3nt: TGTGCCAGCAGCGTAGTTCCCGATCAGGGCCAGTACTTC

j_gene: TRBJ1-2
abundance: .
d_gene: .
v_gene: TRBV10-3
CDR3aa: CAISEKWGTIRYTF
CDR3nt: TGTGCCATCAGTGAGAAGTGGGGCACTATACGCTACACCTTC

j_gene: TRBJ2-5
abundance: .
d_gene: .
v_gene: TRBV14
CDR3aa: CASSQTGGSRETQYF
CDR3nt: TGTGCCAGCAGCCAAACTGGCGGGTCTCGAGAGACCCAGTACTTC

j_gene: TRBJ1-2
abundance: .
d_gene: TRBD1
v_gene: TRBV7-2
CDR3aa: CASSLVGDRGDGYTF
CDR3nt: TGTGCCAGCAGCTTAGTTGGCGACAGGGGGGATGGCTACACCTTC

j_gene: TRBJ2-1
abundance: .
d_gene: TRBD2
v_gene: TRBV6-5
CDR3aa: CASSLGTSGSGQFF
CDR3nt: TGTGCCAGCAGTCTCGGGACTAGCGGGAGCGGGCAGTTCTTC

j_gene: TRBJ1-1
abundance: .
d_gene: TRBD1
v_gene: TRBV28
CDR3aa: CASRASRGVFTEAFF
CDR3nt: TGTGCCAGCAGGGCCTCCAGGGGGGTTTTCACTGAAGCTTTCTTT

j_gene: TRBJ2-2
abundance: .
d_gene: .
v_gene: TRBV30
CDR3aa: CAWGFPNTGELFF
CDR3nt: TGTGCCTGGGGTTTCCCTAATACCGGGGAGCTGTTTTTT

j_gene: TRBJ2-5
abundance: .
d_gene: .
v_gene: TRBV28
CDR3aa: CASSTTGMLKTQYF
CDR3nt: TGTGCCAGCAGTACCACAGGGATGTTGAAGACCCAGTACTTC